A single sample is the source of the 32 T cell receptor beta chains below, sequenced in a study of early T cells in non-severe SARS-CoV-2 infection. TCRdb reprocessed the 5' RACE reads with MiXCR, giving one entry per CDR3 protein. The data contain some 96,000 distinct CDR3 sequences, approximately 9.9% of them singletons. Sequences were derived from whole blood, sampled at baseline. The receptors stem from an adult who was a healthcare worker with PCR-confirmed SARS-CoV-2 infection or an uninfected control (not recorded which).

This clonotype was observed a handful of times. CDR3 in amino acids: CASYGTTRPEAFF. DNA of the CDR3: TGTGCCAGCTACGGGACAACTAGACCTGAAGCTTTCTTT. V is TRBV18 and J is TRBJ1-1, with a weak D call TRBD1 (6 bases). The germline V gene encodes CDR1 KGHSH and CDR2 LQKENI. Trimming took off 7 bases at V and 6 bases at J, with 15 bases between the two ends. The CDR3 consists of 13 residues.

This clonotype was detected a few times. The chain joins TRBV3-1 to TRBJ1-2, with D unclear. The CDR3 loop spans 13 amino acids. With 4 bases removed from V and 2 bases from J, the gap between germline ends came to 8 bases. Germline V gene sequence: CDR1 LGHDT, CDR2 YNNKEL (reference sequence). CDR3 in amino acids: CASSPGLNYGYTF. DNA for the CDR3: TGTGCCAGCAGCCCAGGCCTGAACTATGGCTACACCTTC.

V and J are TRBV19 and TRBJ1-2; the D gene is possibly TRBD1 (5 bases). Germline CDR1 is LNHDA and CDR2 is SQIVND (reference sequence). V was trimmed by 3 bases and J by 7 bases, leaving 9 bases between them. The CDR3 extends over 12 amino acids. CDR3 in amino acids: CASSIQGGGYTF. CDR3 DNA sequence: TGTGCCAGTAGTATCCAGGGCGGTGGCTACACCTTC. The variable domain in full, with the rest retrieved from reference TRBV19 and TRBJ1-2, is DGGITQSPKYLFRKEGQNVTLSCEQNLNHDAMYWYRQDPGQGLRLIYYSQIVNDFQKGDIAEGYSVSREKKESFPLTVTSAQKNPTAFYLCASSIQGGGYTFGSGTRLTVV.

This clonotype was counted many times. The gene calls are TRBV13 and TRBJ2-7; 8 nucleotides agree with TRBD1. The ends lost 7 bases at V and 5 bases at J; junction bases unmatched: 13. The CDR3 extends over 15 amino acids. CDR1 and CDR2 (germline): PRHDT, FYEKMQ (reference sequence). The CDR3 nucleotides are TGTGCCAGCACCCTGGGAGGACAGGGTATCCACGAGCAGTACTTC. Protein sequence: CASTLGGQGIHEQYF.

This clonotype was seen a handful of times. The gene calls are TRBV7-2 and TRBJ2-2; 9 bases agree with TRBD2. V lost 3 bases, J lost 2 bases, and 4 bases stayed unmatched. The CDR3 loop spans 16 amino acids. Germline V CDR1 and CDR2: SGHTA, FQGNSA. CDR3: CASSLRGGVNTGELFF. CDR3 DNA sequence: TGTGCCAGCAGCTTGCGCGGGGGGGTAAACACCGGGGAGCTGTTTTTT. Complete variable domain (other parts from reference TRBV7-2 and TRBJ2-2): GAGVSQSPSNKVTEKGKDVELRCDPISGHTALYWYRQSLGQGLEFLIYFQGNSAPDKSGLPSDRFSAERTGGSVSTLTIQRTQQEDSAVYLCASSLRGGVNTGELFFGEGSRLTVL.

Only a few counts were recorded for this clonotype. The V call is TRBV11-2, the J call TRBJ1-4; TRBD1 is a possible D gene (6 bases). Deletions cut 3 bases from V and 5 bases from J, with 7 bases between. Germline V gene data show CDR1 as SGHAT and CDR2 as FQNNGV. CDR3 length equals 13 residues. CDR3 sequence reads: CASSLDRNEKLFF. The CDR3 nucleotides are TGTGCCAGCAGCTTGGACAGAAATGAAAAACTGTTTTTT.

The genes are TRBV5-1 and TRBJ1-6; 7 positions match TRBD1. The trim removed 3 bases at V and 14 bases at J, leaving 11 bases unmatched. The germline gives CDR1 SGHRS, CDR2 YFSETQ. The CDR3 has 14 amino acids. CDR3 DNA sequence: TGCGCCAGCAGCTGGACAGGCGAGAGAATGACCCTCCACTTT. Amino acid sequence: CASSWTGERMTLHF.

This clonotype was counted only a few times. The CDR3 sequence: CAISEGQSSYNEQFF. The CDR3 nucleotides read TGTGCCATCAGTGAGGGACAAAGCTCCTACAATGAGCAGTTCTTC. V usage is TRBV10-3 and J usage is TRBJ2-1; D is perhaps TRBD1 (5 bases). Trimming cost V 2 bases and J 0 bases, with 8 bases left between them. The germline CDR1 and CDR2 sequences are ENHRY and SYGVKD. The CDR3 is 15 amino acids.

A few counts support this clonotype. The CDR3 coding sequence is TGTGCCAGCAGCTTAGGCCCGGGACTAGCGGGAGTACAAGAGACCCAGTACTTC. This codes for CASSLGPGLAGVQETQYF. The chain couples TRBV11-1 to TRBJ2-5, with 14 bases fitting TRBD2. Germline CDR1 and CDR2: SGHAT and FQDESV (reference sequence). Unmatched junction bases numbered 6, after V lost 1 base and J lost 2 bases. The CDR3 consists of 18 residues.

This clonotype was recorded many times. The V gene is TRBV7-7, the J gene TRBJ2-7; 8 bases fit TRBD2. With V trimmed by 1 base and J by 7 bases, 3 bases remained unmatched. The CDR3 is 13 residues long. From germline, CDR1 is SSHAT and CDR2 FNYEAQ (reference sequence). CDR3 sequence: CASSLGLAIEQYF. The CDR3 DNA reads TGTGCCAGCAGCTTAGGACTAGCGATAGAGCAGTACTTC.

V is TRBV7-3 and J is TRBJ2-7; the match to TRBD1 covers 7 bases. Losses at the gene ends were 4 bases for V and 8 bases for J; bases not matched to a gene: 5. There are 12 residues in the CDR3. CDR1 SGHTA and CDR2 FQGTGA come from the germline V gene. This CDR3 is CASSSLRGKQYF. CDR3 DNA: TGTGCCAGCAGCTCTCTCAGGGGGAAGCAGTACTTC.

In its sample, this clonotype was seen a few times. The chain combines TRBV9 with TRBJ2-2; 14 bases align to TRBD2. V gave up 3 bases and J gave up 5 bases; unmatched junction bases: 9. The CDR3 consists of 18 residues. Germline assignment: CDR1 SGDLS and CDR2 YYNGEE. The CDR3 region is CASSEHQGLAGETGELFF. The DNA for the CDR3 is TGTGCCAGCAGCGAGCACCAGGGACTAGCGGGAGAAACCGGGGAGCTGTTTTTT. The whole variable domain, remainder taken from reference TRBV9 and TRBJ2-2, is DSGVTQTPKHLITATGQRVTLRCSPRSGDLSVYWYQQSLDQGLQFLIQYYNGEERAKGNILERFSAQQFPDLHSELNLSSLELGDSALYFCASSEHQGLAGETGELFFGEGSRLTVL.

There are a few counts of this clonotype. The V and J genes are TRBV6-5 and TRBJ2-7; 7 nucleotides align to TRBD2. Germline V gene sequence: CDR1 MNHEY, CDR2 SVGAGI. The length of the CDR3 is 13 residues. Unmatched junction bases numbered 5, after V lost 5 bases and J lost 4 bases. The CDR3 loop reads CASSPTAGYEQYF. CDR3 in DNA: TGTGCCAGCAGTCCCACAGCGGGATACGAGCAGTACTTC.

This clonotype was counted only a few times. The J gene is TRBJ2-3, the V gene TRBV7-8, with TRBD2 matching 7 bases. Germline CDR1 and CDR2: SGHVS and FQNEAQ. Losses at the gene ends were 1 base for V and 0 bases for J; bases not matched to a gene: 7. There are 17 residues in the CDR3. In nucleotides, the CDR3 is TGTGCCAGCAGCTTAGGGTTTAGCGGGTCTAGCACAGATACGCAGTATTTT. Protein: CASSLGFSGSSTDTQYF.

As concerns this clonotype: This may stem from a read error, because a much larger clone lies one nucleotide away. The chain carries TRBV12-3 or TRBV12-4 and TRBJ1-1, with unresolved D. The CDR3 covers 13 residues. Here the CDR3 DNA reads TGTGCCAGCAGTTTATACGTGGGCACTGAAGCTTCCTTT. Its translation is CASSLYVGTEASF.

The sample holds a few counts of this clonotype. V gene TRBV9 combines with J gene TRBJ2-3; D ambiguous. This CDR3 spans 14 amino acids. V gave up 0 bases and J gave up 4 bases, with 9 bases separating them. Germline CDR1 SGDLS, CDR2 YYNGEE. CDR3 sequence: CASSVGSAPDTQYF. In nucleotides, the CDR3 is TGTGCCAGCAGCGTAGGATCCGCTCCAGATACGCAGTATTTT.

The chain carries TRBV30 and TRBJ2-7, with D unclear. CDR3 length equals 12 residues. Per the germline V gene, CDR1 is GTSNPN and CDR2 is SVGIG (reference sequence). The germline V and J ends were trimmed by 3 bases and 4 bases, with 10 bases remaining between them. Here the CDR3 DNA reads TGTGCCTGGAGCTCCTTTGGATACGAGCAGTACTTC. It specifies CAWSSFGYEQYF.

There are many counts of this clonotype. This chain links TRBV6-5 with TRBJ2-7; 8 nucleotides agree with TRBD1. This CDR3 region has 15 residues. Germline CDR1 is MNHEY and CDR2 is SVGAGI. The V and J ends lost 5 bases and 5 bases, in that order; junction bases with no gene match: 11. The CDR3 DNA reads as TGTGCCAGCAGTACACCCTCAGGACAGGGCCACGAGCAGTACTTC. Its translation is CASSTPSGQGHEQYF.

This clonotype was counted at least ten times. This chain links TRBV5-5 with TRBJ2-5; 7 bases are a match to TRBD1. V dropped 2 bases and J dropped 5; count of bases not matched to a gene: 6. Germline V gene data show CDR1 as SGHKS and CDR2 as YYEKEE (reference sequence). This CDR3 has 14 amino acids. The CDR3 is CASSFLAGGETQYF. The DNA of the CDR3 is TGTGCCAGCAGCTTTTTGGCAGGGGGTGAGACCCAGTACTTC.

V and J are TRBV6-1 and TRBJ2-6; D remains ambiguous. The germline V and J ends were trimmed by 3 bases and 0 bases, with 9 bases remaining between them. The CDR3 is 16 residues long. Germline CDR1 reads MNHNS; CDR2 reads SASEGT. The CDR3 DNA is TGTGCCAGCAGTGAGGACCTAAACTCTGGGGCCAACGTCCTGACTTTC. Its translation is CASSEDLNSGANVLTF.

The gene calls are TRBV20-1 and TRBJ2-7, with 12 bases fitting TRBD2. Germline CDR1 and CDR2: DFQATT and SNEGSKA (reference sequence). The trim removed 3 bases at V and 5 bases at J, leaving 5 bases unmatched. The CDR3 spans 14 residues. CDR3 region: CSARDGLAGNEQYF. The CDR3 coding sequence is TGCAGTGCTAGGGATGGACTAGCGGGGAACGAGCAGTACTTC.

This clonotype came up a few times. This chain connects TRBV5-1 to TRBJ2-3, with 7 bases identical to TRBD1. The germline gives CDR1 SGHRS, CDR2 YFSETQ. V shed 2 bases, J shed 6 bases, and the junction held 6 bases outside the gene matches. This CDR3 region has 14 residues. As DNA, the CDR3 is TGCGCCAGCAGCTTCCAGGGGGATGGGGATACGCAGTATTTT. Protein sequence: CASSFQGDGDTQYF.

This clonotype was observed a handful of times. The V and J genes are TRBV27 and TRBJ1-6, with TRBD1 identical over 9 bases. Germline CDR1 reads MNHEY; CDR2 reads SMNVEV (reference sequence). The CDR3 runs to 17 residues. The V segment lost 6 bases and the J segment 8 bases; nucleotides outside the gene matches: 14. DNA for the CDR3: TGTGCCAGCAGAACTCTCGGGACAGGGTCGGCGGATTCACCCCTCCACTTT. This gives the protein CASRTLGTGSADSPLHF.

This clonotype was observed a handful of times. The rearrangement links TRBV30 to TRBJ2-1; D gene uncertain. The CDR3 is made up of 12 amino acids. CDR1 and CDR2 (germline): GTSNPN, SVGIG (reference sequence). Trimming removed 0 bases at V and 2 bases at J, with 2 bases between. The CDR3 region has the DNA TGTGCCTGGAGTGTGACCTACAATGAGCAGTTCTTC. This sequence encodes CAWSVTYNEQFF. Variable domain in full (rest from reference TRBV30 and TRBJ2-1): SQTIHQWPATLVQPVGSPLSLECTVEGTSNPNLYWYRQAAGRGLQLLFYSVGIGQISSEVPQNLSASRPQDRQFILSSKKLLLSDSGFYLCAWSVTYNEQFFGPGTRLTVL.

The chain combines TRBV11-2 with TRBJ2-3, with 8 bases identical to TRBD2. The CDR3 sequence is 15 residues long. With 4 bases clipped from V and 6 bases from J, the junction kept 9 bases outside the gene matches. Germline lookup yields CDR1 SGHAT and CDR2 FQNNGV. Here the CDR3 reads CASSSGLVSGDTQYF. The DNA of the CDR3 is TGTGCCAGCAGCTCGGGACTAGTGTCTGGCGATACGCAGTATTTT.

This clonotype was observed a handful of times. The chain links TRBV29-1 to TRBJ2-7; the D gene could be TRBD1 or TRBD2 (5 bases each). Trimming removed 3 bases from V and 5 bases from J, with 14 bases in between. Germline loops: CDR1 SQVTM, CDR2 ANQGSEA. The CDR3 consists of 13 residues. The DNA of the CDR3 is TGCAGCGTTGACCGGGACGCGGGCGACGAGCAGTACTTC. It is translated as CSVDRDAGDEQYF.

This clonotype was counted at least ten times. The gene calls are TRBV29-1 and TRBJ2-1, with 7 bases lining up with TRBD1. V was clipped by 7 bases and J by 7 bases; unmatched bases: 10. Germline values: CDR1 SQVTM, CDR2 ANQGSEA. This CDR3 has 13 residues. CDR3 nucleotide sequence: TGCAGCGCGGGACCCCGACAGGGTAATGAGCAGTTCTTC. It encodes CSAGPRQGNEQFF.

The chain links TRBV11-2 to TRBJ2-1, with D perhaps matching TRBD1 (5 bases). Deletions cut 2 bases from V and 5 bases from J, with 13 bases between. Germline lookup yields CDR1 SGHAT and CDR2 FQNNGV. The CDR3 totals 15 residues. The CDR3 loop is CASSLNPGRNNEQFF. DNA of the CDR3: TGTGCCAGCAGCTTAAACCCAGGGCGAAACAATGAGCAGTTCTTC.

The gene calls are TRBV2 and TRBJ2-1; D may correspond to TRBD1 or TRBD2 (6 bases each). Germline CDR1 reads SNHLY; CDR2 reads FYNNEI. CDR3 length: 13 amino acids. V lost 5 bases and J lost 13, with 18 bases in between. The DNA for the CDR3 is TGTGCCAGCAGTTCGGACAGACTAGTCCCCCAGTTCTTC. It translates to CASSSDRLVPQFF.

This chain joins TRBV20-1 and TRBJ1-5; D is unclear. Deletions cut 6 bases from V and 5 bases from J, with 14 bases between. This CDR3 has 13 amino acids. CDR1 is DFQATT and CDR2 is SNEGSKA in the germline V gene (reference sequence). CDR3 amino acids: CSARATVDQPQHF. CDR3 nucleotide sequence: TGCAGTGCCCGTGCAACGGTTGATCAGCCCCAGCATTTT.

This clonotype was observed a single time. CDR3 nucleotide sequence: TGCAGTGCTAGCCATCCACAGCGGGGGATGGATACGCAGTATTTT. It translates to CSASHPQRGMDTQYF. The V call is TRBV20-1, the J call TRBJ2-3, with TRBD2 matching over 8 bases. The CDR3 spans 15 residues. Germline V gene lookup returns CDR1 DFQATT and CDR2 SNEGSKA (reference sequence). Trimming removed 3 bases from V and 6 bases from J; junction bases left unmatched: 11.

This clonotype was seen only a few times. The gene calls are TRBV18 and TRBJ2-7; tentative D call: TRBD1 (5 bases). Germline CDR1 is KGHSH and CDR2 is LQKENI. The CDR3 totals 16 residues. Trimming cost V 2 bases and J 3 bases, with 17 bases left between them. The CDR3 sequence is CASSPNFAGIVYEQYF. The DNA for the CDR3 is TGTGCCAGCTCACCAAATTTTGCAGGGATTGTCTACGAGCAGTACTTC.